This T cell receptor beta chain was sequenced during a study of blood T cell repertoires in COVID-19. Study-level information: The United States, Italy and Spain were the sources of the acute and convalescent COVID-19 samples. The analysed material was cDNA or gDNA that came from T cells, B-cell-depleted T cells, or PBMCs.

V was clipped by 1 base and J by 2 bases; unmatched bases: 1. Germline V CDR1 and CDR2: SGHAT, FQNNGV. This CDR3 spans 14 amino acids. In the authors' methods: Reference gene primers were amplified, and this amplification served to estimate nucleated cell counts. TCRdb keeps only in-frame clones here, not all; method: immunoSEQ multiplex PCR. From that table come the V and J calls and clone size; the DNA was used to work out D and trimming. The table shows over 90,000 clones, with about 91% occurring only once. Sequenced: peripheral blood. This clonotype was obtained from a man aged 18-30 years with acute or convalescent COVID-19. V usage is TRBV11-2 and J usage is TRBJ2-7, with 8 bases lining up with TRBD1. In DNA form, the CDR3 reads TGTGCCAGCAGCTTAGTACAGGGGGCCTACGAGCAGTACTTC. It specifies CASSLVQGAYEQYF. The entire variable domain, with the rest obtained from reference TRBV11-2 and TRBJ2-7, is as follows: EAGVAQSPRYKIIEKRQSVAFWCNPISGHATLYWYQQILGQGPKLLIQFQNNGVVDDSQLPKDRFSAERLKGVDSTLKIQPAKLEDSAVYLCASSLVQGAYEQYFGPGTRLTVT.